The T cell receptor beta chain under discussion was sequenced for a study of blood T cell repertoires in COVID-19. About the research overall: The samples span acute and convalescent COVID-19 from the United States, Italy and Spain.

The germline V gene has CDR1 SSHAT and CDR2 FNYEAQ (reference sequence). Trimming pared 5 bases from V and 9 bases from J, leaving 11 bases between. This CDR3 is 13 amino acids long. This clone showed up just once. In the source study's methods: By means of reference gene primer amplification, nucleated cell counts were estimated. The protocol was immunoSEQ multiplex PCR, while the TCRdb copy is restricted to in-frame clones and leaves out a portion. V and J calls and clone size are given by that table; D and trimming were obtained from the DNA. The sample has tens of thousands of clones, 75% to 90% seen once.

The sample was peripheral blood. This sequence was found in a woman between 65 and 79 years old with acute or convalescent COVID-19. This chain connects TRBV7-7 to TRBJ1-6; D may be TRBD1 (5 bases). The CDR3 DNA sequence: TGTGCCAGCAGCACTGACAGAGTTTCACCCCTCCACTTT. Amino acids: CASSTDRVSPLHF. The complete variable domain, with remaining parts taken from reference TRBV7-7 and TRBJ1-6, reads GAGVSQSPRYKVTKRGQDVTLRCDPISSHATLYWYQQALGQGPEFLTYFNYEAQPDKSGLPSDRFSAERPEGSISTLTIQRTEQRDSAMYRCASSTDRVSPLHFGNGTRLTVT.